These T cell receptor beta chains were read from a single sample in a study of T cells after yellow fever vaccination. TCRdb passed the 5' RACE reads through MiXCR, listing each CDR3 protein once. Among approximately 610,000 distinct CDR3 sequences listed, roughly a sixth were seen once. The input for sequencing was PBMCs, taken 5 to 6 days after the first yellow fever vaccination. These receptors all come from a man aged 18 to 29 who received the YFV17D yellow fever vaccine. The CDR3 runs from the conserved cysteine through the conserved F or W. The order of the fields is CDR3 DNA, CDR3 protein, clone size, D gene, J gene, V gene. D genes are given only for firm matches. Size is stated for part of the rows, as once, few or many counts, or as a class when the clone is expanded.

TGCAGTGCTGTAGATCGTAGCATCGCCCCCTACAATGAGCAGTTCTTC | CSAVDRSIAPYNEQFF | few | . | TRBJ2-1 | TRBV20-1
TGTGCCAGCAGTTACTCGCGTCGCGGCCATCAGCCCCAGCATTTT | CASSYSRRGHQPQHF | many | . | TRBJ1-5 | TRBV6-2/TRBV6-3
TGCGCCAGCAGCCAAGACCCAATAGGGGGGGAGACCCAGTACTTC | CASSQDPIGGETQYF | . | . | TRBJ2-5 | TRBV4-1
TGTGCCAGCAGTCCCACGACAGGGGGTCTGGGGTATGCTTTCTTT | CASSPTTGGLGYAFF | . | TRBD1 | TRBJ1-1 | TRBV12-3/TRBV12-4
TGCAGCGTTGAAGAAGCTGTCGGGGACTCCTACGAGCAGTACTTC | CSVEEAVGDSYEQYF | . | . | TRBJ2-7 | TRBV29-1
TGCGCCAGCAGCCCCGGGACACCGAATGAGCAGTTCTTC | CASSPGTPNEQFF | few | . | TRBJ2-1 | TRBV5-1
TGTGCCAGCAGCACAAGACAGGGTGAGGATGAGCAGTTCTTC | CASSTRQGEDEQFF | . | TRBD1 | TRBJ2-1 | TRBV4-2
TGCAGTGCTAGAGTCGGGGGTAGCTATGAGCAGTTCTTC | CSARVGGSYEQFF | few | . | TRBJ2-1 | TRBV20-1
TGTGCCAGCAGCAAGTACCTCCGGTTTTTACCCTACGAGCAGTACTTC | CASSKYLRFLPYEQYF | . | . | TRBJ2-7 | TRBV21-1
TGTGCCAGCAGCATCGGACAGGGGCCTCCGTATTTT | CASSIGQGPPYF | few | TRBD1 | TRBJ2-3 | TRBV7-9
TGCAGTGCCAGGACAGGGGGAATCAATCAGCCCCAGCATTTT | CSARTGGINQPQHF | . | TRBD1 | TRBJ1-5 | TRBV20-1
TGTGCCAGCAGCACAAACACCATATATTTT | CASSTNTIYF | . | . | TRBJ1-3 | TRBV7-9
TGTGCCAGCAGCTTAGGGAGGGAACCTTCACCCCTCCACTTT | CASSLGREPSPLHF | . | . | TRBJ1-6 | TRBV7-9
TGTGCCAGCAGTTTGGAAGGGACCCGTATGAACACTGAAGCTTTCTTT | CASSLEGTRMNTEAFF | . | . | TRBJ1-1 | TRBV28
TGCGCCAGCAGCTCGCTCTCAGGGGGGAACACTGAAGCTTTCTTT | CASSSLSGGNTEAFF | many | TRBD1 | TRBJ1-1 | TRBV5-1
TGTGCCAGCAGCGCCACTAGCGGGGGGCCCAATGAGCAGTTCTTC | CASSATSGGPNEQFF | many | TRBD2 | TRBJ2-1 | TRBV7-9
TGCAGTGTTGGGGAGTATAATTCACCCCTCCACTTT | CSVGEYNSPLHF | . | . | TRBJ1-6 | TRBV20-1
TGTGCCAGCAGGCCCCCGGGACAGCAAGAGACCCAGTACTTC | CASRPPGQQETQYF | few | TRBD1 | TRBJ2-5 | TRBV7-2
TGTGCCAGCAGTTTGATCCCGGGCAGCGGGGGGGCATGGGAGCAGTTCTTC | CASSLIPGSGGAWEQFF | . | TRBD2 | TRBJ2-1 | TRBV28
TGCGCCAGCAGCCAAGAAGTAGCAGGGTTTTACAATGAGCAGTTCTTC | CASSQEVAGFYNEQFF | few | . | TRBJ2-1 | TRBV4-3
TGTGCCAGCAGCCCGTGGGACCTCCAAGAGACCCAGTACTTC | CASSPWDLQETQYF | . | . | TRBJ2-5 | TRBV12-3/TRBV12-4
TGTGCCATCAGTGTGACAGGAGTTAATCAGCCCCAGCATTTT | CAISVTGVNQPQHF | few | . | TRBJ1-5 | TRBV10-3
TGTGCCATCAGTGAGCAGACCCTAGGGGAGACCCAGTACTTC | CAISEQTLGETQYF | . | . | TRBJ2-5 | TRBV10-3
TGTGCCAGTAGTTCCCTTCAGGGTACCAACGAGCAGTACTTC | CASSSLQGTNEQYF | . | . | TRBJ2-7 | TRBV19
TGCGCCAGCAGCTCAGGACAGGGGAAAGAGACCCAGTACTTC | CASSSGQGKETQYF | many | TRBD1 | TRBJ2-5 | TRBV5-1
TGTGCCAGCCAGAGGGACTATCAAGAGACCCAGTACTTC | CASQRDYQETQYF | few | TRBD2 | TRBJ2-5 | TRBV6-2/TRBV6-3
TGTGCCAGCGCGCGGCAAAACGACAATGAGCAGTTCTTC | CASARQNDNEQFF | few | . | TRBJ2-1 | TRBV9
TGCGCCAGCAGCCAAGATGCAGGGGGCCCCTACGAGCAGTACTTC | CASSQDAGGPYEQYF | . | TRBD1 | TRBJ2-7 | TRBV4-1
TGTGCCTGGGAGAATAGCGGGGGCTTTTACGAGCAGTACTTC | CAWENSGGFYEQYF | . | TRBD2 | TRBJ2-7 | TRBV30
TGTGCCAGCTCACCACCCGGCAGGGATCCAGATACGCAGTATTTT | CASSPPGRDPDTQYF | few | . | TRBJ2-3 | TRBV18
TGTGCCAGTAGTCCCTCGGGGGGGCGGACAGATACGCAGTATTTT | CASSPSGGRTDTQYF | . | TRBD2 | TRBJ2-3 | TRBV19
TGTGCCATTGGGACAGACCATAGCAATCAGCCCCAGCATTTT | CAIGTDHSNQPQHF | . | TRBD1 | TRBJ1-5 | TRBV10-3
TGTGCCATCAGAGGACAGGGGGCATCTAACTATGGCTACACCTTC | CAIRGQGASNYGYTF | . | TRBD1 | TRBJ1-2 | TRBV10-3
TGTGCCAGCTCACCAGTTTATGGGGGGTCCGCAGATACGCAGTATTTT | CASSPVYGGSADTQYF | many | . | TRBJ2-3 | TRBV18
TGTGCCAGCAGCCCCGGGTCGGTCCTACCCGATACGCAGTATTTT | CASSPGSVLPDTQYF | . | . | TRBJ2-3 | TRBV5-6
TGCAGTGCGCAGGATATAGATACGCAGTATTTT | CSAQDIDTQYF | few | . | TRBJ2-3 | TRBV20-1
TGTGCCAGCAGCTTCCGGGACAGTGAAGCTTTCTTT | CASSFRDSEAFF | . | TRBD1 | TRBJ1-1 | TRBV11-2
TGCAGTGCTAGAGCCACTAGCGGGGGTTCGGAGACCCAGTACTTC | CSARATSGGSETQYF | few | TRBD2 | TRBJ2-5 | TRBV20-1
TGTGCCAGCAGCGGCGGACAGCTTAGCTCCTACGAGCAGTACTTC | CASSGGQLSSYEQYF | few | . | TRBJ2-7 | TRBV7-8
TGTGCCAGCAGCCAAGCCCGGGCCAAAACTGAAGCTTTCTTT | CASSQARAKTEAFF | few | . | TRBJ1-1 | TRBV3-1
TGCAGTGCTAGAGATCCATATGAATTCCAAGAGACCCAGTACTTC | CSARDPYEFQETQYF | few | . | TRBJ2-5 | TRBV20-1
TGTGCCAGCAGCCCCGGGGGGCCGGAGGGCACTGAAGCTTTCTTT | CASSPGGPEGTEAFF | many | . | TRBJ1-1 | TRBV7-2
TGTGCCAGCAGTGAACCGACTTCTTCAGATACGCAGTATTTT | CASSEPTSSDTQYF | . | . | TRBJ2-3 | TRBV2
TGTGCCAGCTCCACGGGGGAGGGGAATTCACCCCTCCACTTT | CASSTGEGNSPLHF | few | . | TRBJ1-6 | TRBV6-1
TGTGCCAGCAGTTTGTGGGGGTCGGGGAAATCCTACAATGAGCAGTTCTTC | CASSLWGSGKSYNEQFF | many | . | TRBJ2-1 | TRBV12-3/TRBV12-4
TGTGCCAGCAGTGACTGGGCTAGCGGGGGGGCCAAAAACATTCAGTACTTC | CASSDWASGGAKNIQYF | few | TRBD2 | TRBJ2-4 | TRBV25-1
TGCGCCAGCAGCTTGATTCCAGGGCGCTACGAGCAGTACTTC | CASSLIPGRYEQYF | many | . | TRBJ2-7 | TRBV5-1
TGTGCCAGCAGCCAGGGGGCTGGCGGATCACCCCTCCACTTT | CASSQGAGGSPLHF | . | . | TRBJ1-6 | TRBV3-1